Listed below are T cell receptor beta chains from one sample, sequenced in a study of technical replicates of blood from a few donors. Only in-frame clones appear in the TCRdb table, and some are missing; sequencing was by immunoSEQ multiplex PCR. The data show about 66,000 clones, almost 95% seen once. Specimen: T cells isolated from PBMCs. Source of these receptors: a human donor in good health. Both conserved end residues are trimmed from each CDR3. The order of the fields is V gene, CDR3 protein.

V: TRBV28; CDR3: ASSETGVKETQY
V: TRBV7-2; CDR3: ASSPPTVSYGYT
V: TRBV4-2; CDR3: ASSQDFHRMNTEAF
V: TRBV10-3; CDR3: AIRRLNRRNTEAF
V: TRBV7-9; CDR3: ASSASQGGEKLF
V: TRBV6-5; CDR3: ASRTRTEAF
V: TRBV11-3; CDR3: ASSSGTGGSYEQY
V: TRBV4-1; CDR3: ASSQDLIAGGLNYEQY
V: TRBV7-9; CDR3: ASSSLAGDTDTQY
V: TRBV9; CDR3: ASSVATSVRDTQY
V: TRBV11-1; CDR3: ASSAGDRGFQPQH
V: TRBV7-7; CDR3: ASSLRNQETQY
V: TRBV19; CDR3: ASSPIQGSEQY
V: TRBV6-5; CDR3: ASVTSGNEQF
V: TRBV29-1; CDR3: SVPPSSSTDTQY
V: TRBV19; CDR3: ASKALGPQH
V: TRBV19; CDR3: ASNEGLNTEAF
V: TRBV7-3; CDR3: ASSSTVNTEAF
V: TRBV27; CDR3: ASSLSRGGTEAF
V: TRBV29-1; CDR3: SVEANGGDTQY
V: TRBV5-1; CDR3: ASSESAGRGTDTQY
V: TRBV9; CDR3: ASSGPADTQY
V: TRBV5-1; CDR3: ASSVTQGNTEAF
V: TRBV5-4; CDR3: ASSSKASGGETQY
V: TRBV6-5; CDR3: ASSYGTGSTEAF
V: TRBV7-2; CDR3: ASSLWGGSYEQY
V: TRBV6-5; CDR3: ASKAGQTQY
V: TRBV6-1; CDR3: ASSEWVENTD
V: TRBV7-9; CDR3: ASRSGSPNTGELF